Given below is one TCR beta chain in context. V shed 2 bases and J 1 base; nucleotides not matched to a gene: 1. Germline assignment: CDR1 SGHRS and CDR2 YFSETQ. This CDR3 is built from 14 residues. Assay used: immunoSEQ multiplex PCR; TCRdb lists only in-frame clones, some missing. The repertoire holds tens of thousands of clones, with 85% to 95% as singletons. The data are from a study of T cell changes during pregnancy in multiple sclerosis. This TCR was sampled from a female donor with multiple sclerosis, enrolled in a pregnancy study. The rearrangement links TRBV5-1 to TRBJ2-5, with TRBD1 identical over 8 bases. Sample: CD4+ T cells from peripheral blood mononuclear cells, taken in the third trimester of pregnancy. CDR3 protein: CASSLTGGQETQYF. The CDR3 bases are TGCGCCAGCAGCTTAACAGGGGGCCAAGAGACCCAGTACTTC.